The 30 T cell receptor beta chains presented below share a single source sample, sequenced in a study of T-cell memory formation after mild COVID-19. One entry per CDR3 protein, called by TCRdb with MiXCR from the 5' RACE reads. The table has some 210,000 distinct CDR3 sequences, over 9.5% seen once. Source material: PBMCs or a T cell subset sorted from them (not recorded which). These receptors were obtained from a man younger than 30 who had mild COVID-19 (a few samples of this study predate the infection). Cell type and time point are not known.

V is TRBV11-2 and J is TRBJ1-2; TRBD1 matches at 10 bases. The V and J ends lost 6 bases and 3 bases, in that order; junction bases with no gene match: 10. The CDR3 sequence is 16 residues long. Germline CDR1 SGHAT, CDR2 FQNNGV. The CDR3 loop is CASRNLRDRGDYGYTF. As DNA, the CDR3 is TGTGCCAGCAGAAACCTCCGGGACAGGGGTGACTATGGCTACACCTTC.

This clonotype was found a few times. The rearrangement uses TRBV11-2 and TRBJ1-6; no definite D call. Trimming left V 5 bases short and J 9 bases short, with 23 bases between. The germline V gene has CDR1 SGHAT and CDR2 FQNNGV. The CDR3 loop spans 17 amino acids. As DNA, the CDR3 is TGTGCCAGCAGCGCAGCACAGTTGTCCCTCTTGGTTTCACCCCTCCACTTT. It encodes CASSAAQLSLLVSPLHF.

A few counts support this clonotype. V gene TRBV6-2 or TRBV6-3 combines with J gene TRBJ2-3, with D unresolved. V was pared by 8 bases and J by 5 bases, with 8 bases between. The germline V gene has CDR1 MNHEY and CDR2 SVGEGT. This CDR3 has 11 amino acids. CDR3 sequence (DNA): TGTGCCAGCCGGTCGGAAGATACGCAGTATTTT. Translation gives CASRSEDTQYF.

This clonotype appeared a few times. This rearrangement joins TRBV9 to TRBJ2-5; 9 bases fit TRBD2. The CDR3 is made up of 14 amino acids. Germline-derived CDR1 and CDR2 are SGDLS and YYNGEE. The trim removed 4 bases at V and 5 bases at J, leaving 6 bases unmatched. CDR3 nucleotide sequence: TGTGCCAGCAGCTTTAGCGGGGGACCGGAGACCCAGTACTTC. Translated, it gives CASSFSGGPETQYF.

The sample holds a few counts of this clonotype. The CDR3 bases are TGTGCCATCCAAGCGGGGATCCAAGAGACCCAGTACTTC. Translation gives CAIQAGIQETQYF. V is TRBV7-9 and J is TRBJ2-5, with TRBD2 matching 7 bases. Germline V gene sequence: CDR1 SEHNR, CDR2 FQNEAQ (reference sequence). Trimming took 10 bases from V and 1 from J; bases not matched to a gene: 6. The CDR3 has 13 residues.

V usage is TRBV28 and J usage is TRBJ2-3, with D possibly matching TRBD1 (6 bases). The germline V gene encodes CDR1 MDHEN and CDR2 SYDVKM. The CDR3 spans 12 residues. The V end was cut by 7 bases, the J end by 7 bases, with 12 bases between. The CDR3 nucleotides are TGTGCCAGCACGCTACAGGGATATACGCAGTATTTT. Protein product: CASTLQGYTQYF.

The V gene is TRBV12-3 or TRBV12-4, the J gene TRBJ1-3; 8 nucleotides align to TRBD1. The CDR3 is 14 amino acids. Trimming cost V 6 bases and J 7 bases; bases outside gene matches: 8. CDR3 in amino acids: CASSLTGASNTIYF. CDR3 coding DNA: TGTGCCAGCAGCCTGACAGGGGCAAGTAACACCATATATTTT.

This clonotype was observed a few times. V and J are TRBV20-1 and TRBJ2-7, with 10 bases fitting TRBD1. CDR3 size: 12 residues. V gave up 6 bases and J gave up 7 bases; unmatched junction bases: 6. Germline CDR1 reads DFQATT; CDR2 reads SNEGSKA (reference sequence). CDR3: CSARPGQGEQYV. The CDR3, as DNA: TGCAGTGCAAGACCGGGACAGGGGGAGCAGTACGTC.

This clonotype was counted only a few times. The V and J genes are TRBV20-1 and TRBJ1-4; D ambiguous. The CDR3 has 15 residues. The germline CDR1 and CDR2 sequences are DFQATT and SNEGSKA (reference sequence). V shed 0 bases and J shed 3 bases, with 11 bases lying between them. This chain's CDR3 is CSARDSPGANEKLFF. CDR3 coding DNA: TGCAGTGCTAGAGATTCCCCCGGCGCTAATGAAAAACTGTTTTTT.

A few counts support this clonotype. The rearrangement links TRBV7-2 to TRBJ2-2; a weak D match, TRBD1 (7 bases). Germline CDR1 SGHTA, CDR2 FQGNSA. CDR3 length equals 16 residues. The V and J ends lost 5 bases and 2 bases respectively, with 15 bases between them. CDR3 sequence: CASSPGGSLNTGELFF. Here the CDR3 DNA reads TGTGCCAGCAGCCCAGGGGGGTCGCTTAACACCGGGGAGCTGTTTTTT. Variable domain in full (rest from reference TRBV7-2 and TRBJ2-2): GAGVSQSPSNKVTEKGKDVELRCDPISGHTALYWYRQSLGQGLEFLIYFQGNSAPDKSGLPSDRFSAERTGGSVSTLTIQRTQQEDSAVYLCASSPGGSLNTGELFFGEGSRLTVL.

There are many counts of this clonotype. The V call is TRBV5-5, the J call TRBJ1-4; D not certain. Germline loops: CDR1 SGHKS, CDR2 YYEKEE (reference sequence). Trimming left V 2 bases short and J 8 bases short, with 13 bases between. CDR3 length: 14 residues. The CDR3 nucleotides are TGTGCCAGCAGCTTAGAGGGAGTCGGCGAAAAACTGTTTTTT. This sequence encodes CASSLEGVGEKLFF.

The table lists this clonotype with a few counts. The chain couples TRBV4-3 to TRBJ2-2; 10 bases line up with TRBD2. The CDR3 length is 18 residues. Trimming cost V 0 bases and J 5 bases; bases outside gene matches: 9. The germline V gene encodes CDR1 LGHNA and CDR2 YSLEER. DNA for the CDR3: TGCGCCAGCAGCCAAGAAAGCTATCCAGCGGGGGGGACCGGGGAGCTGTTTTTT. Amino acid sequence: CASSQESYPAGGTGELFF.

The J gene is TRBJ2-5, the V gene TRBV5-1; D is unresolved. The CDR3 is 13 amino acids. V was shortened by 5 bases and J by 2 bases, with 10 bases between the two germline ends. Germline loops: CDR1 SGHRS, CDR2 YFSETQ. CDR3 DNA sequence: TGCGCCAGCAGTACAGTCTTGCAAGAGACCCAGTACTTC. It codes for CASSTVLQETQYF.

This clonotype has a handful of counts. The chain links TRBV15 to TRBJ1-1, with D possibly TRBD1 on 5 matching bases. Deletions cut 5 bases from V and 3 bases from J, with 13 bases between. Germline CDR1 LNHNV, CDR2 YYDKDF (reference sequence). This CDR3 contains 14 residues. The CDR3 region is CATSGTGSDTEAFF. The CDR3 nucleotides read TGTGCCACCAGCGGTACAGGTTCGGACACTGAAGCTTTCTTT. The full variable domain, in which reference TRBV15 and TRBJ1-1 provide the parts outside the CDR3, is DAMVIQNPRYQVTQFGKPVTLSCSQTLNHNVMYWYQQKSSQAPKLLFHYYDKDFNNEADTPDNFQSRRPNTSFCFLDIRSPGLGDTAMYLCATSGTGSDTEAFFGQGTRLTVV.

The chain uses TRBV12-3 or TRBV12-4 and TRBJ1-6, with 11 bases identical to TRBD1. The CDR3 loop spans 15 amino acids. V was clipped by 1 base and J by 13 bases; unmatched bases: 6. CDR3 in amino acids: CASSLGGTGGFPLHF. Written as DNA, the CDR3 is TGTGCCAGCAGTTTAGGCGGGACAGGGGGGTTTCCCCTCCACTTT.

This clonotype was counted a few times. CDR3 sequence reads: CASSSQRGRGNTEAFF. The CDR3 bases are TGTGCCAGCAGCTCTCAGAGGGGGCGGGGGAACACTGAAGCTTTCTTT. V and J are TRBV6-5 and TRBJ1-1; 7 bases are a match to TRBD1. Germline CDR1 is MNHEY and CDR2 is SVGAGI. CDR3 length equals 16 residues. The V gene end was trimmed by 6 bases and the J gene end by 1 base; junction bases not matched to a gene: 11.

With respect to this clonotype: The CDR3 end shows no conserved phenylalanine or tryptophan, and so a read error is likely. J is TRBJ1-2 and V is TRBV6-5; D is ambiguous. The germline V and J ends were trimmed by 2 bases and 4 bases, with 8 bases remaining between them. This CDR3 has 13 amino acids. The germline V gene encodes CDR1 MNHEY and CDR2 SVGAGI. The CDR3 region is CASSYGRGYGYTL. CDR3 DNA: TGTGCCAGCAGTTACGGTAGAGGCTATGGCTACACCTTA.

V usage is TRBV7-3 and J usage is TRBJ2-3, with no clear D. The CDR3 extends over 16 amino acids. Germline V gives CDR1 SGHTA, CDR2 FQGTGA. V lost 4 bases and J lost 5, with 19 bases in between. CDR3 sequence (DNA): TGTGCCAGCAGCTCCACAATGATGATTGCAGGAGATACGCAGTATTTT. Amino acids: CASSSTMMIAGDTQYF.

The rearrangement joins TRBV7-3 to TRBJ2-3; no reliable D call. Germline V gene data show CDR1 as SGHTA and CDR2 as FQGTGA. The CDR3 contains 13 residues. Trimming removed 5 bases at V and 2 bases at J, with 8 bases between. CDR3 coding DNA: TGTGCCAGCAGCAGGGCTAACACAGATACGCAGTATTTT. It encodes CASSRANTDTQYF. Full variable domain (outside the CDR3, taken from reference TRBV7-3 and TRBJ2-3): GAGVSQTPSNKVTEKGKYVELRCDPISGHTALYWYRQSLGQGPEFLIYFQGTGAADDSGLPNDRFFAVRPEGSVSTLKIQRTERGDSAVYLCASSRANTDTQYFGPGTRLTVL.

The V gene is TRBV7-2, the J gene TRBJ1-3; 7 bases match TRBD1. Germline assignment: CDR1 SGHTA and CDR2 FQGNSA. The CDR3 runs to 14 residues. V was clipped by 5 bases and J by 2 bases; unmatched bases: 3. CDR3 coding DNA: TGTGCCAGCAGCGAAGGGACAGCTGGAAACACCATATATTTT. The encoded protein is CASSEGTAGNTIYF.

There are many counts of this clonotype. The chain joins TRBV30 to TRBJ2-3, with a tentative D call TRBD1 (6 bases). Trimming took 5 bases from V and 6 from J, leaving 15 bases between them. CDR1 and CDR2 (germline): GTSNPN, SVGIG (reference sequence). This CDR3 comprises 13 residues. CDR3 sequence: CAWSQGVGDTQYF. For the CDR3, the DNA is TGTGCCTGGTCACAGGGCGTGGGGGATACGCAGTATTTT. The full variable domain, rest sourced from reference TRBV30 and TRBJ2-3, is SQTIHQWPATLVQPVGSPLSLECTVEGTSNPNLYWYRQAAGRGLQLLFYSVGIGQISSEVPQNLSASRPQDRQFILSSKKLLLSDSGFYLCAWSQGVGDTQYFGPGTRLTVL.

This clonotype came up a few times. The gene calls are TRBV7-9 and TRBJ2-3; the D gene is possibly TRBD2 (5 bases). V shed 10 bases and J shed 10 bases, with 12 bases lying between them. The CDR3 covers 10 residues. CDR1 and CDR2 from the germline V gene are SEHNR and FQNEAQ (reference sequence). The DNA of the CDR3 is TGTGCCACCTCGGGGTGGGCGCAGTATTTT. It translates to CATSGWAQYF.

The J gene is TRBJ2-1, the V gene TRBV7-9, with D possibly being TRBD2 (6 bases). V gave up 2 bases and J gave up 10 bases, with 15 bases separating them. The CDR3 has 14 amino acids. The germline V gene encodes CDR1 SEHNR and CDR2 FQNEAQ (reference sequence). The CDR3 spells CASSLLSFRGEQFF. The CDR3 DNA follows: TGTGCCAGCAGCTTACTGAGTTTTCGGGGGGAGCAGTTCTTC.

V usage is TRBV7-2 and J usage is TRBJ1-2; 8 bases match TRBD1. Unmatched junction bases numbered 11, after V lost 5 bases and J lost 6 bases. The CDR3 sequence is 15 residues long. The germline V gene encodes CDR1 SGHTA and CDR2 FQGNSA. CDR3 in DNA: TGTGCCAGCAGCCGCGGGGCATGGGGACAGGATGGCTACACCTTC. It specifies CASSRGAWGQDGYTF.

This rearrangement joins TRBV15 to TRBJ1-2, with a tentative D call TRBD1 (6 bases). CDR1 LNHNV and CDR2 YYDKDF come from the germline V gene (reference sequence). The CDR3 is made up of 13 amino acids. Between the trimmed V and J ends, which lost 3 bases and 8 bases, there was a span of 13 bases. The CDR3 is CATSSRGAQGYTF. The DNA for the CDR3 is TGTGCCACCAGCAGTAGGGGGGCGCAGGGCTACACCTTC.

This clonotype was counted a few times. The chain links TRBV20-1 to TRBJ1-5; no firm D call. V gave up 5 bases and J gave up 7 bases, with 12 bases separating them. The CDR3 loop spans 12 amino acids. Germline CDR1 reads DFQATT; CDR2 reads SNEGSKA (reference sequence). DNA for the CDR3: TGCAGTGCTTACGCTGCCCCCCAGCCCCAGCATTTT. Translation: CSAYAAPQPQHF.

This clonotype has just a few counts. The V gene is TRBV2, the J gene TRBJ1-2; no clear D. The CDR3 length is 12 residues. Trimming pared 8 bases from V and 4 bases from J, leaving 11 bases between. The V gene's germline CDR1 is SNHLY and CDR2 FYNNEI. Written as DNA, the CDR3 is TGTGCCAGCGAGCGGTCTCTCTATGGCTACACCTTC. It codes for CASERSLYGYTF.

This clonotype appeared many times. This rearrangement joins TRBV9 to TRBJ2-3; D is unresolved. Germline CDR1 is SGDLS and CDR2 is YYNGEE. The CDR3 runs 12 residues. V was clipped by 4 bases and J by 0 bases, with 3 bases between them. Here the CDR3 reads CASSRSTDTQYF. Here the CDR3 DNA reads TGTGCCAGCAGCCGTAGCACAGATACGCAGTATTTT.

There are a few counts of this clonotype. CDR3 protein: CASSAGLAYKQETQYF. CDR3 bases: TGTGCCAGCAGCGCCGGACTAGCCTACAAACAAGAGACCCAGTACTTC. The V gene is TRBV9, the J gene TRBJ2-5; 8 bases are shared with TRBD2. J lost 2 bases, V lost 3 bases, and 9 bases had no gene match. This CDR3 has 16 amino acids. CDR1 and CDR2 from the germline V gene are SGDLS and YYNGEE.

This clonotype showed up just a few times. V and J are TRBV27 and TRBJ2-2; D not resolved. Germline assignment: CDR1 MNHEY and CDR2 SMNVEV (reference sequence). Trimming cost V 1 base and J 3 bases, with 9 bases left between them. The CDR3 sequence is 15 residues long. The CDR3 bases are TGTGCCAGCAGTTTATTAGGATTCGACACCGGGGAGCTGTTTTTT. Encoded protein: CASSLLGFDTGELFF.